What follows are 6 T cell receptor beta chains derived from one specimen sequenced in a study of blood T cells in healthy people across ages. It was with a sample-barcoded 5' primer and a J-beta primer mix that a second PCR of about 6 to 12 cycles was run. TCRdb re-called the 5' RACE reads through MiXCR, storing one row per CDR3 protein. The sample has approximately 810,000 distinct CDR3 sequences, less than 35% seen once. Sequenced: blood. Receptor source: a woman older than 75 in good health.

This clonotype was observed a few times. The gene calls are TRBV5-6 and TRBJ2-3; 8 nucleotides line up with TRBD1. The junction had 7 bases not matched to a gene; V was cut back by 0 bases and J by 4 bases. Germline V gives CDR1 SGHDT, CDR2 YYEEEE. The CDR3 has 16 amino acids. CDR3 sequence: CASSLAGPGGADTQYF. DNA for the CDR3: TGTGCCAGCAGCTTGGCTGGGCCAGGGGGCGCAGATACGCAGTATTTT.

This clonotype was seen repeatedly, ten times or more. The rearrangement joins TRBV4-2 to TRBJ1-2, with 11 positions matching TRBD1. The V gene end was trimmed by 1 base and the J gene end by 8 bases; junction bases not matched to a gene: 9. The germline V gene encodes CDR1 LGHNA and CDR2 YNFKEQ. This CDR3 has 16 amino acids. Written as DNA, the CDR3 is TGTGCCAGCAGCCAAGCCCCGGACAGGGGGCGCCGAGGCTACACCTTC. Translation: CASSQAPDRGRRGYTF.

This clonotype has at least ten counts. The CDR3 sequence is CASSSGAGIATDTQYF. The CDR3 nucleotides read TGTGCCAGCAGCAGCGGTGCGGGGATTGCCACAGATACGCAGTATTTT. The chain joins TRBV7-2 to TRBJ2-3, with D possibly being TRBD2 (6 bases). Germline V gene lookup returns CDR1 SGHTA and CDR2 FQGNSA. The V end lost 5 bases, the J end lost 2 bases, and 17 bases lay between the germline ends. The CDR3 runs 16 residues.

The V call is TRBV13, the J call TRBJ1-3, with a tentative D call TRBD1 (5 bases). Germline V CDR1 and CDR2: PRHDT, FYEKMQ (reference sequence). Trimming removed 0 bases from V and 1 base from J, with 7 bases in between. The CDR3 has 15 residues. Here the CDR3 DNA reads TGTGCCAGCAGCTTAGGACAGGTTTCTGGAAACACCATATATTTT. It is translated as CASSLGQVSGNTIYF.

This clonotype was detected many times. The V gene is TRBV5-5, the J gene TRBJ2-5, with D possibly being TRBD1 (5 bases). The CDR3 consists of 15 residues. Germline CDR1 is SGHKS and CDR2 is YYEKEE (reference sequence). Trimming pared 4 bases from V and 2 bases from J, leaving 15 bases between. CDR3: CASSRLTTVQETQYF. The CDR3 DNA reads as TGTGCCAGCAGCCGTCTGACGACAGTTCAAGAGACCCAGTACTTC.

This clonotype was seen repeatedly, ten times or more. This sequence joins TRBV5-1 and TRBJ2-5; TRBD2 agrees at 11 bases. The germline gives CDR1 SGHRS, CDR2 YFSETQ. This CDR3 contains 15 residues. With 0 bases clipped from V and 5 bases from J, the junction kept 3 bases outside the gene matches. The CDR3 bases are TGCGCCAGCAGCTTGGAGCCTAGCGGGGGGGAGACCCAGTACTTC. Its protein product is CASSLEPSGGETQYF.